The rows below give T cell receptor beta chains drawn from one sample of a study of control samples from healthy donors and cancer patients. TCRdb's table, derived via immunoSEQ multiplex PCR, lists solely in-frame clones and lacks some. The sample records approximately 170,000 clones, roughly 91% being singletons. Material: blood. The origin of the receptors is a woman in her 30s in good health. Each CDR3 is given with its conserved first and last residue. Fields, in order: V gene, J gene, CDR3 protein.

V gene: TRBV10-3
J gene: TRBJ1-6
CDR3 protein: CAIRGTGGNSPLHF

V gene: TRBV6-5
J gene: TRBJ1-1
CDR3 protein: CASSYSGGMNTEAFF

V gene: TRBV10-3
J gene: TRBJ2-1
CDR3 protein: CAISGFSAHEQFF

V gene: TRBV5-1
J gene: TRBJ2-3
CDR3 protein: CASSLALDTQYF

V gene: TRBV12-5
J gene: TRBJ2-5
CDR3 protein: CASGLSRTSGRETQYF

V gene: TRBV9
J gene: TRBJ2-7
CDR3 protein: CASSVFSGSDEQYF

V gene: TRBV2
J gene: TRBJ1-1
CDR3 protein: CASSDRGNTEAFF

V gene: TRBV7-8
J gene: TRBJ1-6
CDR3 protein: CASSLVGFTGVSPLHF

V gene: TRBV29-1
J gene: TRBJ2-7
CDR3 protein: CSVTSSYEQYF

V gene: TRBV6-5
J gene: TRBJ2-1
CDR3 protein: CASSRLAGNGNEQFF

V gene: TRBV6-5
J gene: TRBJ1-1
CDR3 protein: CASSYAGGRGTEAFF

V gene: TRBV6-4
J gene: TRBJ2-1
CDR3 protein: CASSDLAGVGYNEQFF

V gene: TRBV4-1
J gene: TRBJ1-3
CDR3 protein: CASSHPGGNTIYF

V gene: TRBV6-2/TRBV6-3
J gene: TRBJ2-1
CDR3 protein: CASSYGLAGANEQFF

V gene: TRBV18
J gene: TRBJ2-7
CDR3 protein: CASSPSGRGRYEQYF

V gene: TRBV2
J gene: TRBJ1-6
CDR3 protein: CASSGQGWNSPLHF

V gene: TRBV6-4
J gene: TRBJ1-1
CDR3 protein: CASSDGAGGTEAFF

V gene: TRBV4-3
J gene: TRBJ2-1
CDR3 protein: CASSQDPDRATSMDEQFF

V gene: TRBV29-1
J gene: TRBJ1-1
CDR3 protein: CRFAGWGNTEAFF